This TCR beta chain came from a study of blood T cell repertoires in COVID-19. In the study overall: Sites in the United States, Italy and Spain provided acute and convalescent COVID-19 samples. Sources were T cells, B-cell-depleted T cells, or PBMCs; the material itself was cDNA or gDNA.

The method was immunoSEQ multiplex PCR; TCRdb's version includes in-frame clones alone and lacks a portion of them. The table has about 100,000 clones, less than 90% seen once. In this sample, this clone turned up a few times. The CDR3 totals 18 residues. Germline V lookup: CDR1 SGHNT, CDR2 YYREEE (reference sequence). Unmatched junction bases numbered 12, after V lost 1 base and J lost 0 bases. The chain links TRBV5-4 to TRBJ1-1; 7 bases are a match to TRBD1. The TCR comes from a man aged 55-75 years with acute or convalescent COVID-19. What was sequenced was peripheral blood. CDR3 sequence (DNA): TGTGCCAGCAGCTTGCCCAGGGGGGCGGCTTCCATGAACACTGAAGCTTTCTTT. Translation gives CASSLPRGAASMNTEAFF.